A selection of T cell receptor beta chains follows, all from one sample in a study of blood T cell repertoires in COVID-19. Clones were sequenced by immunoSEQ multiplex PCR, and TCRdb holds only the in-frame ones, with some missing. Among 300,000 or so clones listed, 80% to 90% were seen once. Sequenced material: PBMCs or T cells enriched from blood (not recorded which). The receptors were sampled from a woman in her thirties or forties with acute COVID-19. The CDR3 runs from the conserved cysteine through the conserved F or W. A D gene is named only where the DNA matches it firmly. Where a row states a size, it is once, few, many or the class of an expanded clone; other rows omit it.

v_call: TRBV7-9
clone_size: few
j_call: TRBJ1-1
d_call: .
cdr3_length: 16
cdr3_nt: TGTGCCAGCAGCTTAGCCATGGGGGTTGTCAGGGGTGAAGCTTTCTTT
cdr3_aa: CASSLAMGVVRGEAFF

v_call: TRBV5-1
clone_size: .
j_call: TRBJ2-2
d_call: TRBD2
cdr3_length: 16
cdr3_nt: TGCGCCAGCAGCGTATTAGCGGGAGCCAGTGCCGGGGAGCTGTTTTTT
cdr3_aa: CASSVLAGASAGELFF

v_call: TRBV4-1
clone_size: .
j_call: TRBJ1-2
d_call: TRBD1
cdr3_length: 17
cdr3_nt: TGCGCCAGCAGCCAAGATCCCCGTCTAGGGGGCACCTATGGCTACACCTTC
cdr3_aa: CASSQDPRLGGTYGYTF

v_call: TRBV19
clone_size: .
j_call: TRBJ1-5
d_call: .
cdr3_length: 13
cdr3_nt: TGTGCCTCCAGAGGGGGTGGCAATCAGCCCCAGCATTTT
cdr3_aa: CASRGGGNQPQHF

v_call: TRBV6-6
clone_size: .
j_call: TRBJ1-4
d_call: TRBD1
cdr3_length: 15
cdr3_nt: TGTGCCAGCAGACCCAGACAGGGGTCTAATGAAAAACTGTTTTTT
cdr3_aa: CASRPRQGSNEKLFF

v_call: TRBV7-2
clone_size: .
j_call: TRBJ1-1
d_call: .
cdr3_length: 16
cdr3_nt: TGTGCCAGCAGCCCCGGCAGGGTTCTCATGAACACTGAAGCTTTCTTT
cdr3_aa: CASSPGRVLMNTEAFF

v_call: TRBV19
clone_size: .
j_call: TRBJ2-5
d_call: TRBD1
cdr3_length: 15
cdr3_nt: TGTGCCAGTAGTGCTCAAGGACAGGGTGCAGAGACCCAGTACTTC
cdr3_aa: CASSAQGQGAETQYF

v_call: TRBV29-1
clone_size: once
j_call: TRBJ2-5
d_call: .
cdr3_length: 14
cdr3_nt: TGCAGCGTTGAACCGGACAGCCCTCAAGAGACCCAGTACTTC
cdr3_aa: CSVEPDSPQETQYF

v_call: TRBV6-2/TRBV6-3
clone_size: .
j_call: TRBJ2-7
d_call: .
cdr3_length: 16
cdr3_nt: TGTGCCAGCAGTTCCAGCGGAAAGGGAAACCACTACGAGCAGTACTTC
cdr3_aa: CASSSSGKGNHYEQYF

v_call: TRBV6-5
clone_size: once
j_call: TRBJ2-5
d_call: TRBD2
cdr3_length: 13
cdr3_nt: TGTGCCACGCGCGGGGGGGACCAAGAGACCCAGTACTTC
cdr3_aa: CATRGGDQETQYF

v_call: TRBV5-1
clone_size: .
j_call: TRBJ2-1
d_call: .
cdr3_length: 15
cdr3_nt: TGCGCCAGCAGCTTACAGGGCGCCCAGTACAATGAGCAGTTCTTC
cdr3_aa: CASSLQGAQYNEQFF

v_call: TRBV5-1
clone_size: .
j_call: TRBJ2-5
d_call: TRBD1
cdr3_length: 15
cdr3_nt: TGCGCCAGCAGCTGGGGACAGGGGACGGGGGAGACCCAGTACTTC
cdr3_aa: CASSWGQGTGETQYF

v_call: TRBV11-1
clone_size: few
j_call: TRBJ1-1
d_call: .
cdr3_length: 16
cdr3_nt: TGTGCCAGCAGCCTCAGGGAGGCAACTAAGAACACTGAAGCTTTCTTT
cdr3_aa: CASSLREATKNTEAFF

v_call: TRBV19
clone_size: .
j_call: TRBJ2-5
d_call: TRBD1
cdr3_length: 15
cdr3_nt: TGTGCCAGTAGTATACCAGACAGGGCGAGAGAGACCCAGTACTTC
cdr3_aa: CASSIPDRARETQYF

v_call: TRBV7-2
clone_size: once
j_call: TRBJ2-5
d_call: .
cdr3_length: 13
cdr3_nt: TGTGCCAGCAGCCGACGGGACTTAGAGACCCAGTACTTC
cdr3_aa: CASSRRDLETQYF

v_call: TRBV7-9
clone_size: .
j_call: TRBJ1-6
d_call: TRBD1
cdr3_length: 15
cdr3_nt: TGTGCCAGCAGCTTAGTCACAGGGGGTCGTTCACCCCTCCACTTT
cdr3_aa: CASSLVTGGRSPLHF

v_call: TRBV2
clone_size: .
j_call: TRBJ2-1
d_call: TRBD2
cdr3_length: 15
cdr3_nt: TGTGCCAGCAGTGAAGGAGTACTAGCGGGCAATGAGCAGTTCTTC
cdr3_aa: CASSEGVLAGNEQFF

v_call: TRBV28
clone_size: .
j_call: TRBJ2-7
d_call: .
cdr3_length: 16
cdr3_nt: TGTGCCAGCAGTTCCCCCTCAGGGATGGGGTTCTACGAGCAGTACTTC
cdr3_aa: CASSSPSGMGFYEQYF

v_call: TRBV3-1/TRBV3-2
clone_size: .
j_call: TRBJ2-1
d_call: TRBD2
cdr3_length: 20
cdr3_nt: TGTGCCAGCAGCCAAGATGTACAAGCGGGAAGACCGGGGGTTTACAATGAGCAGTTCTTC
cdr3_aa: CASSQDVQAGRPGVYNEQFF